The table lists the clone carrying this T cell receptor beta chain with many counts. TCRdb analysed the 5' RACE reads with MiXCR anew, one entry per CDR3 protein. The table includes a few hundred thousand distinct CDR3 sequences, nearly 15% detected once. This specimen comes from a study of identical twins. This CDR3 spans 16 amino acids. Trimming pared 0 bases from V and 0 bases from J, leaving 7 bases between. Germline V gene data show CDR1 as SGHRS and CDR2 as YFSETQ. These records were also assigned to another study, of yellow fever vaccine responses in identical twins.

The sequenced sample was CD4+ T cells sorted from blood. This TCR came from a woman between 18 and 29 years old in good health. This chain links TRBV5-1 with TRBJ2-6; no clear D gene. The CDR3 reads CASSLERISGANVLTF. The CDR3, as DNA: TGCGCCAGCAGCTTGGAACGGATCTCTGGGGCCAACGTCCTGACTTTC.